One sample yielded the 24 T cell receptor beta chains listed below, sequenced in a study of blood T cell repertoires in COVID-19. Produced via immunoSEQ multiplex PCR; TCRdb's table is partial and in-frame only. The sample has about 140,000 clones, roughly 84% seen once. The sample taken for sequencing was peripheral blood. Receptors originate from a human donor in a cohort sampled during active COVID-19.

This chain joins TRBV14 and TRBJ2-3; 7 bases agree with TRBD1. This CDR3 is built from 16 residues. The junction had 7 bases not matched to a gene; V was cut back by 4 bases and J by 0 bases. The germline V gene encodes CDR1 SGHDN and CDR2 FVKESK. The chain's CDR3 is CASSPTRQGSTDTQYF. The CDR3 DNA is TGTGCCAGCAGCCCTACCCGACAGGGTAGCACAGATACGCAGTATTTT. Together with reference TRBV14 and TRBJ2-3, the CDR3 gives the full variable domain: EAGVTQFPSHSVIEKGQTVTLRCDPISGHDNLYWYRRVMGKEIKFLLHFVKESKQDESGMPNNRFLAERTGGTYSTLKVQPAELEDSGVYFCASSPTRQGSTDTQYFGPGTRLTVL.

The gene calls are TRBV24-1 and TRBJ2-3; D gene unclear. Looked up from germline, CDR1 is KGHDR and CDR2 is SFDVKD. This CDR3 comprises 14 residues. V shed 3 bases and J shed 2 bases, with 8 bases lying between them. CDR3 region: CATSDPGPTDTQYF. The DNA for the CDR3 is TGTGCCACCAGTGATCCCGGTCCCACAGATACGCAGTATTTT.

The gene calls are TRBV19 and TRBJ2-2; D call uncertain. The germline CDR1 and CDR2 sequences are LNHDA and SQIVND (reference sequence). The CDR3 has 14 amino acids. Trimming cost V 1 base and J 3 bases, with 6 bases left between them. The CDR3 coding sequence is TGTGCCAGTAGTATAGGACAAGACACCGGGGAGCTGTTTTTT. It yields the protein CASSIGQDTGELFF.

The V and J genes are TRBV6-5 and TRBJ1-1; TRBD1 aligns across 7 bases. Germline CDR1 MNHEY, CDR2 SVGAGI. The CDR3 covers 14 residues. The V and J ends lost 6 bases and 5 bases, in that order; junction bases with no gene match: 9. The CDR3 DNA follows: TGTGCCAGCAGCAGACAGGGTGGTTGGACTGAAGCTTTCTTT. As protein: CASSRQGGWTEAFF.

This chain joins TRBV6-5 and TRBJ1-3; no clear D. The CDR3 totals 13 residues. Trimming left V 7 bases short and J 0 bases short, with 7 bases between. Germline CDR1 and CDR2: MNHEY and SVGAGI. The CDR3 is CASTTVSGNTIYF. CDR3 sequence (DNA): TGTGCCAGCACCACGGTCTCTGGAAACACCATATATTTT.

In DNA, the CDR3 is TGCGCCAGCAGCTTGGCACAGGGGCATGGAAACACCATATATTTT. Protein: CASSLAQGHGNTIYF. The V gene is TRBV5-1, the J gene TRBJ1-3; 7 nucleotides line up with TRBD1. CDR1 and CDR2 from the germline V gene are SGHRS and YFSETQ. The CDR3 consists of 15 residues. The J segment lost 3 bases and the V segment lost 0 bases, leaving 3 bases of the junction unmatched.

The chain uses TRBV27 and TRBJ1-2; 10 bases line up with TRBD1. V gave up 5 bases and J gave up 7 bases; unmatched junction bases: 13. This CDR3 comprises 16 residues. Germline CDR1 MNHEY, CDR2 SMNVEV (reference sequence). CDR3 in amino acids: CASSPSQTGGWGGYTF. The CDR3 DNA is TGTGCCAGCAGTCCCTCCCAGACAGGGGGCTGGGGTGGCTACACCTTC.

On this clone: The sample carries other DNA sequences with the same CDR3. This rearrangement joins TRBV19 to TRBJ2-1, with TRBD1 matching 8 bases. The V and J ends lost 1 base and 7 bases, in that order; junction bases with no gene match: 6. CDR1 and CDR2 (germline): LNHDA, SQIVND (reference sequence). The CDR3 runs to 15 residues. CDR3 in DNA: TGTGCCAGTAGTATAGGGCAGGGGGCGGGAAATGAGCAGTTCTTC. It codes for CASSIGQGAGNEQFF.

V is TRBV7-2 and J is TRBJ2-5; a weak D match, TRBD1 (6 bases). The length of the CDR3 is 14 residues. The V end was cut by 2 bases, the J end by 4 bases, with 11 bases between. Germline loops: CDR1 SGHTA, CDR2 FQGNSA. The CDR3 region has the DNA TGTGCCAGCAGCTTAACCACAGGGATAGAGACCCAGTACTTC. It codes for CASSLTTGIETQYF.

This clone has a single count. The chain uses TRBV3-1 (or the pseudogene TRBV3-2) and TRBJ2-4; D is possibly TRBD1 (6 bases). Germline loops: CDR1 LGHDT, CDR2 YNNKEL (reference sequence). The CDR3 runs to 16 residues. V lost 4 bases to trimming and J lost 0 bases, with 13 bases between them. The CDR3 protein is CASSPRSGAAKNIQYF. Written as DNA, the CDR3 is TGTGCCAGCAGCCCGCGGTCAGGGGCAGCCAAAAACATTCAGTACTTC.

The rearrangement joins TRBV15 to TRBJ1-2; D uncertain. The V and J ends lost 0 bases and 4 bases respectively, with 12 bases between them. The CDR3 extends over 15 amino acids. Germline-derived CDR1 and CDR2 are LNHNV and YYDKDF (reference sequence). The CDR3: CATSRDRGGLYGYTF. Here the CDR3 DNA reads TGTGCCACCAGCAGAGATAGAGGAGGCCTCTATGGCTACACCTTC.

The gene calls are TRBV11-2 and TRBJ1-2; no definite D call. The V gene's germline CDR1 is SGHAT and CDR2 FQNNGV. The CDR3 is made up of 13 amino acids. Trimming pared 3 bases from V and 5 bases from J, leaving 10 bases between. The CDR3 protein is CASSFDRGYGYTF. Written as DNA, the CDR3 is TGTGCCAGCAGCTTTGATCGGGGTTATGGCTACACCTTC.

V usage is TRBV7-9 and J usage is TRBJ1-4; no reliable D call. The CDR3 covers 13 residues. CDR1 and CDR2 (germline): SEHNR, FQNEAQ (reference sequence). Trimming stripped 10 bases from V and 5 bases from J, with 14 bases between. CDR3 region: CAIVEGENEKLFF. The CDR3 DNA follows: TGTGCCATCGTAGAAGGAGAAAATGAAAAACTGTTTTTT.

The chain couples TRBV11-2 to TRBJ2-7, with D maybe TRBD2 (7 bases). V gave up 2 bases and J gave up 1 base, with 18 bases separating them. Germline lookup yields CDR1 SGHAT and CDR2 FQNNGV. This CDR3 has 17 amino acids. CDR3 in amino acids: CASSLTFSRGGSYEQYF. The DNA for the CDR3 is TGTGCCAGCAGCTTAACTTTTTCCAGGGGAGGGTCCTACGAGCAGTACTTC. Drawing the rest from reference TRBV11-2 and TRBJ2-7, the complete variable domain is EAGVAQSPRYKIIEKRQSVAFWCNPISGHATLYWYQQILGQGPKLLIQFQNNGVVDDSQLPKDRFSAERLKGVDSTLKIQPAKLEDSAVYLCASSLTFSRGGSYEQYFGPGTRLTVT.

The rearrangement links TRBV19 to TRBJ1-2; D is ambiguous. Per the germline V gene, CDR1 is LNHDA and CDR2 is SQIVND (reference sequence). CDR3 length equals 13 residues. V shed 5 bases and J shed 4 bases, with 11 bases lying between them. The CDR3 sequence: CASSHRISYGYTF. The CDR3 bases are TGTGCCAGTAGTCACAGAATTTCCTATGGCTACACCTTC. The whole variable domain, filled in from reference TRBV19 and TRBJ1-2, reads DGGITQSPKYLFRKEGQNVTLSCEQNLNHDAMYWYRQDPGQGLRLIYYSQIVNDFQKGDIAEGYSVSREKKESFPLTVTSAQKNPTAFYLCASSHRISYGYTFGSGTRLTVV.

V is TRBV15 and J is TRBJ1-1, with TRBD1 as a possible D gene (6 bases). Per the germline V gene, CDR1 is LNHNV and CDR2 is YYDKDF (reference sequence). CDR3 size: 11 residues. Trimming removed 1 base at V and 12 bases at J, with 9 bases between. The chain's CDR3 is CATSRADRTFF. The CDR3, as DNA: TGTGCCACCAGCAGAGCCGACAGGACTTTCTTT. Complete variable domain (other parts from reference TRBV15 and TRBJ1-1): DAMVIQNPRYQVTQFGKPVTLSCSQTLNHNVMYWYQQKSSQAPKLLFHYYDKDFNNEADTPDNFQSRRPNTSFCFLDIRSPGLGDTAMYLCATSRADRTFFGQGTRLTVV.

The J gene is TRBJ1-1, the V gene TRBV7-9, with D hard to call. The germline gives CDR1 SEHNR, CDR2 FQNEAQ (reference sequence). The ends were cut back, 3 bases at V and 4 bases at J, with 12 bases in the middle. The CDR3 sequence is 14 residues long. Here the CDR3 reads CASSFQALSTEAFF. CDR3 DNA sequence: TGTGCCAGCAGCTTCCAAGCCCTTTCCACTGAAGCTTTCTTT.

This chain connects TRBV6-1 to TRBJ2-2; D perhaps matches TRBD2 (6 bases). This CDR3 is built from 16 residues. The ends were cut back, 1 base at V and 1 base at J, with 10 bases in the middle. CDR1 and CDR2 (germline): MNHNS, SASEGT. The CDR3 region has the DNA TGTGCCAGCAGTGAAGTGGGGACTGTGAACACCGGGGAGCTGTTTTTT. Translating it yields CASSEVGTVNTGELFF.

The J gene is TRBJ1-2, the V gene TRBV12-3 or TRBV12-4, with a tentative D call TRBD1 (6 bases). V was trimmed by 5 bases and J by 8 bases, leaving 12 bases between them. CDR3 length equals 12 residues. The CDR3 loop is CASSGGRVGYTF. The DNA for the CDR3 is TGTGCCAGCAGTGGGGGCCGCGTGGGCTACACCTTC.

The chain recombines TRBV4-1 with TRBJ1-4, with D perhaps TRBD1 (5 bases). The CDR3 covers 16 residues. V lost 2 bases and J lost 0, with 10 bases in between. Germline lookup yields CDR1 MGHRA and CDR2 YSYEKL. CDR3 loop: CASSQNEQATNEKLFF. The CDR3 DNA sequence: TGCGCCAGCAGCCAAAACGAACAGGCAACTAATGAAAAACTGTTTTTT.

This clone turned up a few times. The V and J genes are TRBV28 and TRBJ1-4; 7 positions match TRBD1. The CDR3 is 14 residues long. The junction had 7 bases not matched to a gene; V was cut back by 5 bases and J by 7 bases. Per the germline V gene, CDR1 is MDHEN and CDR2 is SYDVKM. This chain's CDR3 is CASSPHRGGEKLFF. The CDR3 DNA reads TGTGCCAGCAGTCCTCACAGGGGTGGTGAAAAACTGTTTTTT.

V gene TRBV19 combines with J gene TRBJ2-2, with 7 bases that match TRBD1. The CDR3 is 18 amino acids. Germline V gives CDR1 LNHDA, CDR2 SQIVND (reference sequence). Trimming removed 3 bases from V and 0 bases from J; junction bases left unmatched: 10. In DNA form, the CDR3 reads TGTGCCAGTAGTATGAGGTCGAAAACAGGGGCGAACACCGGGGAGCTGTTTTTT. Translation: CASSMRSKTGANTGELFF.

This chain connects TRBV27 to TRBJ1-1; D gene uncertain. In germline, CDR1 is MNHEY, CDR2 SMNVEV (reference sequence). The CDR3 runs 16 residues. V lost 2 bases and J 4 bases, leaving 17 bases between the germline ends. The CDR3 DNA follows: TGTGCCAGCAGTTTAGGCGCCCTCGCGGGAGGCACTGAAGCTTTCTTT. Its protein is CASSLGALAGGTEAFF.

V is TRBV19 and J is TRBJ1-2, with D hard to call. Germline lookup yields CDR1 LNHDA and CDR2 SQIVND (reference sequence). CDR3 length: 14 residues. V was clipped by 7 bases and J by 2 bases, with 14 bases between them. The CDR3 DNA is TGTGCCAGTAAAAGCGTCGGCAGAAACTATGGCTACACCTTC. Translated: CASKSVGRNYGYTF.